The 19 T cell receptor beta chains listed next were all sequenced from one sample in a study of cytomegalovirus exposure and HLA in healthy donors. Primers included in the PCR were 60 Vbeta and 13 Jbeta primers. Libraries were prepared by immunoSEQ multiplex PCR; TCRdb keeps only in-frame clonotypes and omits some of them. The table shows 77,000 or so clones, with around 80% occurring only once. The sequenced sample consisted of PBMCs. These receptors all stem from a man between 65 and 85 years old in good health and CMV-seropositive.

The rearrangement joins TRBV4-3 to TRBJ2-1; D ambiguous. There are 15 residues in the CDR3. V was trimmed by 0 bases and J by 0 bases, leaving 6 bases between them. The germline V gene has CDR1 LGHNA and CDR2 YSLEER. CDR3 in amino acids: CASSQDRSSYNEQFF. Written as DNA, the CDR3 is TGCGCCAGCAGCCAAGACCGTAGCTCCTACAATGAGCAGTTCTTC.

This clone occurred a few times. Other DNA sequences within the sample encode an identical CDR3. This chain links TRBV6-1 with TRBJ1-2, with 8 positions matching TRBD1. Germline trimming cut 1 base from V and 4 bases from J; bases unmatched to any gene: 5. This CDR3 is built from 15 residues. Germline CDR1 MNHNS, CDR2 SASEGT. Here the CDR3 reads CASSEGQGFGYGYTF. The CDR3 coding sequence is TGTGCCAGCAGTGAAGGACAGGGGTTCGGCTATGGCTACACCTTC.

The chain couples TRBV19 to TRBJ1-4; perhaps TRBD1 as D (6 bases). The V end was cut by 7 bases, the J end by 2 bases, with 11 bases between. From germline, CDR1 is LNHDA and CDR2 SQIVND (reference sequence). CDR3 length: 14 amino acids. The CDR3 protein is CASTTGSTNEKLFF. The DNA for the CDR3 is TGTGCCAGTACGACAGGTTCGACTAATGAAAAACTGTTTTTT.

The chain combines TRBV19 with TRBJ1-4; 10 positions agree with TRBD1. The CDR3 spans 14 residues. With V trimmed by 3 bases and J by 5 bases, 0 bases remained unmatched. From germline, CDR1 is LNHDA and CDR2 SQIVND (reference sequence). CDR3 sequence: CASSMTGGNEKLFF. CDR3 bases: TGTGCCAGTAGTATGACAGGGGGCAATGAAAAACTGTTTTTT.

The gene calls are TRBV7-2 and TRBJ2-3; 11 bases fit TRBD1. Trimming took 6 bases from V and 9 from J; bases not matched to a gene: 5. The CDR3 has 13 residues. Germline values: CDR1 SGHTA, CDR2 FQGNSA. CDR3 in DNA: TGTGCCAGCAGACGGACAGGGGGCGGCACGCAGTATTTT. Its protein is CASRRTGGGTQYF.

This chain links TRBV11-1 with TRBJ2-5; 7 nucleotides match TRBD1. J lost 3 bases, V lost 5 bases, and 3 bases had no gene match. This CDR3 comprises 13 residues. Germline CDR1 reads SGHAT; CDR2 reads FQDESV (reference sequence). Written as DNA, the CDR3 is TGTGCCAGCAGCCCTACAGGGGAAGAGACCCAGTACTTC. Its translation is CASSPTGEETQYF.

This clone has only a few counts. The genes are TRBV19 and TRBJ1-2; 8 bases align to TRBD1. The CDR3 has 16 residues. The V gene's germline CDR1 is LNHDA and CDR2 SQIVND (reference sequence). V was clipped by 1 base and J by 1 base; unmatched bases: 5. CDR3 amino acids: CASSIVIGQGNYGYTF. The DNA of the CDR3 is TGTGCCAGTAGTATAGTGATCGGACAGGGTAACTATGGCTACACCTTC.

The J gene is TRBJ1-6, the V gene TRBV5-1; D gene unclear. The CDR3 covers 16 residues. Germline assignment: CDR1 SGHRS and CDR2 YFSETQ. Deletions cut 0 bases from V and 3 bases from J, with 10 bases between. The CDR3 sequence: CASSLVLRRYNSPLHF. CDR3 sequence (DNA): TGCGCCAGCAGCTTGGTCCTGCGCCGCTATAATTCACCCCTCCACTTT.

The chain recombines TRBV6-1 with TRBJ1-2, with 9 bases identical to TRBD1. Trimming took 1 base from V and 2 from J; bases not matched to a gene: 2. The CDR3 has 15 residues. The germline V gene has CDR1 MNHNS and CDR2 SASEGT. CDR3 in DNA: TGTGCCAGCAGTGAAGGGGACAGGGCCAACTATGGCTACACCTTC. Encoded protein: CASSEGDRANYGYTF.

In this sample, this clone turned up a few times. V usage is TRBV7-3 and J usage is TRBJ2-1, with D possibly being TRBD2 (5 bases). Germline values: CDR1 SGHTA, CDR2 FQGTGA. The V end lost 2 bases, the J end lost 7 bases, and 9 bases lay between the germline ends. The CDR3 sequence is 13 residues long. The CDR3 reads CASSLGWENEQFF. The CDR3 DNA follows: TGTGCCAGCAGCTTAGGTTGGGAGAATGAGCAGTTCTTC.

This clone came up a few times. The chain carries TRBV6-1 and TRBJ2-5; D is uncertain. Trimming pared 0 bases from V and 7 bases from J, leaving 6 bases between. CDR1 and CDR2 from the germline V gene are MNHNS and SASEGT. The CDR3 is made up of 12 amino acids. The CDR3 region is CASSEARGTQYF. Written as DNA, the CDR3 is TGTGCCAGCAGTGAAGCGCGAGGGACCCAGTACTTC.

The table lists this clone with a few counts. The V gene is TRBV6-6, the J gene TRBJ1-2; D call uncertain. Trimming left V 5 bases short and J 4 bases short, with 14 bases between. The CDR3 extends over 14 amino acids. Germline CDR1 MNHNY, CDR2 SVGAGI (reference sequence). The CDR3 coding sequence is TGTGCCAGCAGTCCACGTGAGGACTCCTATGGCTACACCTTC. It specifies CASSPREDSYGYTF.

This clone was detected only once. The chain employs TRBV5-1 and TRBJ2-5; 11 positions agree with TRBD2. V gave up 2 bases and J gave up 7 bases; unmatched junction bases: 7. This CDR3 has 15 residues. The V gene's germline CDR1 is SGHRS and CDR2 YFSETQ. CDR3 in DNA: TGCGCCAGCAGCTTCTCGACTAGCGGGGCAGGGACCCAGTACTTC. This gives the protein CASSFSTSGAGTQYF. The full variable domain, its missing parts supplied by reference TRBV5-1 and TRBJ2-5, is KAGVTQTPRYLIKTRGQQVTLSCSPISGHRSVSWYQQTPGQGLQFLFEYFSETQRNKGNFPGRFSGRQFSNSRSEMNVSTLELGDSALYLCASSFSTSGAGTQYFGPGTRLLVL.

The gene calls are TRBV18 and TRBJ1-6, with TRBD1 matching over 10 bases. V trimming: 1 base; J trimming: 7 bases; junction bases outside the gene matches: 7. CDR1 is KGHSH and CDR2 is LQKENI in the germline V gene. CDR3 length: 17 residues. CDR3 nucleotide sequence: TGTGCCAGCTCACCACGGGAGCCGGGACAGGGGAATTCACCCCTCCACTTT. Protein product: CASSPREPGQGNSPLHF.

The chain has TRBV5-1 and TRBJ1-1; weak D call: TRBD1 (6 bases). The CDR3 extends over 15 amino acids. Trimming pared 4 bases from V and 4 bases from J, leaving 17 bases between. Germline assignment: CDR1 SGHRS and CDR2 YFSETQ. The CDR3 bases are TGCGCCAGCAGCCCTTTACAACAGGGACCCACTGAAGCTTTCTTT. Translated, it gives CASSPLQQGPTEAFF.

This rearrangement joins TRBV6-4 to TRBJ1-6; 9 nucleotides align to TRBD1. Germline V lookup: CDR1 MRHNA, CDR2 SNTAGT. There are 18 residues in the CDR3. The V segment lost 1 base and the J segment 4 bases; nucleotides outside the gene matches: 8. As DNA, the CDR3 is TGTGCCAGCAGTGACTACGCGACAGGGGGGTCATATAATTCACCCCTCCACTTT. Its protein is CASSDYATGGSYNSPLHF.

The V gene is TRBV5-4, the J gene TRBJ1-5; perhaps TRBD1 as D (5 bases). Germline V gene lookup returns CDR1 SGHNT and CDR2 YYREEE (reference sequence). The V and J ends lost 4 bases and 6 bases respectively, with 14 bases between them. There are 14 residues in the CDR3. The CDR3 spells CASSLEGVTQPQHF. The CDR3 nucleotides are TGTGCCAGCAGCCTGGAAGGGGTCACTCAGCCCCAGCATTTT.

This clone was detected once. The rearrangement uses TRBV7-2 and TRBJ1-4; D gene unclear. Germline V gives CDR1 SGHTA, CDR2 FQGNSA. This CDR3 comprises 14 residues. The V end lost 3 bases, the J end lost 4 bases, and 9 bases lay between the germline ends. Here the CDR3 reads CASSFGGGNEKLFF. DNA of the CDR3: TGTGCCAGCAGCTTTGGTGGCGGTAATGAAAAACTGTTTTTT.

The chain has TRBV7-6 and TRBJ2-7; possibly TRBD2 for D (6 bases). Trimming removed 1 base at V and 5 bases at J, with 12 bases between. Germline-derived CDR1 and CDR2 are SGHVS and FNYEAQ. This CDR3 has 14 amino acids. In nucleotides, the CDR3 is TGTGCCAGCAGCTTAGTTCCTAGCGACCACGAGCAGTACTTC. This sequence encodes CASSLVPSDHEQYF.